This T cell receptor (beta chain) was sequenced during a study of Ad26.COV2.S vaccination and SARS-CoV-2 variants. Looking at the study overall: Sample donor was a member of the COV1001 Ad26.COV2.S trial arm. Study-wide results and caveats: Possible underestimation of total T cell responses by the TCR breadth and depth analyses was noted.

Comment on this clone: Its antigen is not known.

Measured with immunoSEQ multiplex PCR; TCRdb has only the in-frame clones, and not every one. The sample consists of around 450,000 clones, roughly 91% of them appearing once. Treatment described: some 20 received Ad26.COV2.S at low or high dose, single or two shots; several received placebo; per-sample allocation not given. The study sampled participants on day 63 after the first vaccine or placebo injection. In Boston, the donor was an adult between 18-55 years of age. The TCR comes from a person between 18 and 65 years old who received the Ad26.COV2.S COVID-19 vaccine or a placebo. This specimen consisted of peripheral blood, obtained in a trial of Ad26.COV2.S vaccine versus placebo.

The DNA for the CDR3 is TGTGCCAGCAGCTCGGGACTAGCGGGAGGGGCAGATACGCAGTATTTT. Residues: CASSSGLAGGADTQYF. The rearrangement uses TRBV7-6 and TRBJ2-3, with 16 bases aligning to TRBD2. V gave up 4 bases and J gave up 4 bases; unmatched junction bases: 2. CDR3 length: 16 amino acids. Germline CDR1 is SGHVS and CDR2 is FNYEAQ.